Following are 22 T cell receptor beta chains from one sample sequenced in a study of T cells in narcolepsy. Sequencing was performed with immunoSEQ multiplex PCR; in TCRdb, only in-frame clones are kept and a portion is missing. The table has about 18,000 clones, over 75% seen once. The sample was memory (CD45RA-) CD4+ T cells from blood. All receptors derive from a human donor in good health.

The sample holds one count of this clone. The chain combines TRBV2 with TRBJ2-7; 12 nucleotides align to TRBD2. CDR1 is SNHLY and CDR2 is FYNNEI in the germline V gene. The CDR3 spans 13 residues. J was trimmed by 2 bases and V by 9 bases; bases with no gene match: 2. This chain's CDR3 is CASGLAGPYEQYF. The CDR3 DNA follows: TGTGCCAGTGGACTAGCGGGACCCTACGAGCAGTACTTC.

The V gene is TRBV6-1, the J gene TRBJ1-1; 7 nucleotides line up with TRBD1. The ends lost 7 bases at V and 1 base at J; junction bases unmatched: 9. Per the germline V gene, CDR1 is MNHNS and CDR2 is SASEGT. The CDR3 covers 15 residues. DNA of the CDR3: TGTGCCAGCACCCGCTCCGGGACAGCGAACACTGAAGCTTTCTTT. It is translated as CASTRSGTANTEAFF.

The chain uses TRBV27 and TRBJ2-2; no reliable D call. This CDR3 has 15 amino acids. V lost 8 bases and J 2 bases, leaving 15 bases between the germline ends. Germline CDR1 reads MNHEY; CDR2 reads SMNVEV (reference sequence). CDR3 loop: CASCYRFSNTGELFF. CDR3 nucleotide sequence: TGTGCCAGCTGTTACCGGTTCTCAAACACCGGGGAGCTGTTTTTT.

The chain links TRBV9 to TRBJ2-3; 10 nucleotides align to TRBD2. This CDR3 has 15 amino acids. CDR1 is SGDLS and CDR2 is YYNGEE in the germline V gene. The V and J ends lost 1 base and 1 base, in that order; junction bases with no gene match: 0. For the CDR3, the DNA is TGTGCCAGCAGCGTACTAGCGGGAGGCACAGATACGCAGTATTTT. It translates to CASSVLAGGTDTQYF.

The V call is TRBV29-1, the J call TRBJ2-7; 7 nucleotides match TRBD1. The CDR3 totals 13 residues. V lost 2 bases to trimming and J lost 6 bases; unmatched junction nucleotides: 7. Germline-derived CDR1 and CDR2 are SQVTM and ANQGSEA. The CDR3 protein is CSVERRQGTEQYF. CDR3 DNA sequence: TGCAGCGTTGAACGGCGACAGGGTACCGAGCAGTACTTC.

The chain employs TRBV6-6 and TRBJ2-7; D gene unclear. Trimming took off 1 base at V and 4 bases at J, with 11 bases between the two ends. CDR1 is MNHNY, CDR2 SVGAGI, per germline (reference sequence). The CDR3 runs 14 residues. The CDR3 protein is CASSYYGRDYEQYF. The CDR3 DNA sequence: TGTGCCAGCAGTTACTACGGCAGAGATTACGAGCAGTACTTC.

This clone was seen more than once but under ten times. The chain employs TRBV19 and TRBJ1-1; TRBD1 matches at 7 bases. From germline, CDR1 is LNHDA and CDR2 SQIVND (reference sequence). This CDR3 has 12 residues. Trimming at V came to 6 bases and at J to 7 bases, leaving 5 bases not matched to a gene. In nucleotides, the CDR3 is TGTGCCAGTAGAAGGGGACAGCTTGAAGCTTTCTTT. As protein: CASRRGQLEAFF.

This clone was seen more than once but under ten times. The chain has TRBV14 and TRBJ2-1; 7 bases match TRBD2. The germline V gene encodes CDR1 SGHDN and CDR2 FVKESK. After removal of 0 bases from V and 9 bases from J, the junction contained 5 bases not matched to a gene. The CDR3 runs 14 residues. CDR3 in DNA: TGTGCCAGCAGCCAAGACTTGACTAGCCCTGAGCAGTTCTTC. As protein: CASSQDLTSPEQFF.

The rearrangement uses TRBV29-1 and TRBJ2-1; 7 nucleotides align to TRBD2. CDR3 size: 12 residues. Germline V gene sequence: CDR1 SQVTM, CDR2 ANQGSEA. Trimming removed 4 bases from V and 7 bases from J; junction bases left unmatched: 4. The CDR3 nucleotides are TGCAGCGTTGTTCTAGCGGATAATGAGCAGTTCTTC. Translation: CSVVLADNEQFF.

The chain links TRBV5-5 to TRBJ2-7; D is ambiguous. This CDR3 is built from 12 residues. V shed 4 bases and J shed 3 bases, with 8 bases lying between them. Germline V gene lookup returns CDR1 SGHKS and CDR2 YYEKEE (reference sequence). CDR3 coding DNA: TGTGCCAGCAGCACCAGGAACTACGAGCAGTACTTC. It is translated as CASSTRNYEQYF.

The CDR3 DNA is TGTGCCAGTAGTATACGCTCCAGCGGGGAAGCAGAAAGCACAGATACGCAGTATTTT. It encodes CASSIRSSGEAESTDTQYF. This sequence joins TRBV19 and TRBJ2-3; 7 bases map to TRBD2. Trimming removed 2 bases from V and 0 bases from J; junction bases left unmatched: 14. The germline gives CDR1 LNHDA, CDR2 SQIVND (reference sequence). The CDR3 loop spans 19 amino acids.

This clone is a singleton in its sample. The chain joins TRBV5-1 to TRBJ1-1, with no clear D. Between the trimmed V and J ends, which lost 0 bases and 6 bases, there was a span of 12 bases. Germline V gives CDR1 SGHRS, CDR2 YFSETQ. This CDR3 has 14 amino acids. This CDR3 is CASSLGAKLAEAFF. The CDR3 DNA is TGCGCCAGCAGCTTGGGTGCTAAGCTGGCTGAAGCTTTCTTT.

This chain connects TRBV5-1 to TRBJ1-1, with D uncertain. This CDR3 comprises 13 residues. In germline, CDR1 is SGHRS, CDR2 YFSETQ. V was trimmed by 1 base and J by 0 bases, leaving 4 bases between them. CDR3 amino acids: CASSLILNTEAFF. CDR3 nucleotide sequence: TGCGCCAGCAGCTTGATCCTGAACACTGAAGCTTTCTTT.

J is TRBJ2-3 and V is TRBV30; possible D gene TRBD2, 8 bases. The germline V gene has CDR1 GTSNPN and CDR2 SVGIG (reference sequence). The CDR3 runs to 15 residues. The CDR3 protein is CVSNRGAGGTDTQYF. The CDR3 DNA follows: TGTGTCTCAAACAGGGGAGCGGGAGGCACAGATACGCAGTATTTT.

This clone has just a few counts. V usage is TRBV10-3 and J usage is TRBJ1-2, with 7 bases identical to TRBD1. Germline V CDR1 and CDR2: ENHRY, SYGVKD. There are 13 residues in the CDR3. The ends lost 1 base at V and 12 bases at J; junction bases unmatched: 8. CDR3: CAISEYAGTANTF. The CDR3 region has the DNA TGTGCCATCAGTGAGTACGCCGGGACAGCCAACACCTTC.

The rearrangement uses TRBV5-4 and TRBJ2-3; TRBD2 is a possible D gene (6 bases). V was trimmed by 2 bases and J by 0 bases, leaving 10 bases between them. This CDR3 is 15 amino acids long. Per the germline V gene, CDR1 is SGHNT and CDR2 is YYREEE (reference sequence). The DNA for the CDR3 is TGTGCCAGCAGCTTCCGGAGGGCCAGCACAGATACGCAGTATTTT. Translation: CASSFRRASTDTQYF.

The V call is TRBV9, the J call TRBJ1-4, with D unclear. Between the trimmed V and J ends, which lost 2 bases and 0 bases, there was a span of 8 bases. Per the germline V gene, CDR1 is SGDLS and CDR2 is YYNGEE. The CDR3 has 15 residues. The CDR3 coding sequence is TGTGCCAGCAGCGTCTTATCTTCAACTAATGAAAAACTGTTTTTT. Protein: CASSVLSSTNEKLFF.

This sequence joins TRBV4-1 and TRBJ1-5; D gene unclear. Germline values: CDR1 MGHRA, CDR2 YSYEKL. V lost 5 bases to trimming and J lost 7 bases, with 18 bases between them. The CDR3 runs 15 residues. The CDR3 loop is CASSAEGTVGQPQHF. CDR3 nucleotides: TGCGCCAGCAGCGCCGAGGGAACAGTTGGGCAGCCCCAGCATTTT.

The CDR3 reads CASSEVGVGNTIYF. CDR3 nucleotide sequence: TGTGCCAGCAGTGAAGTAGGGGTCGGAAACACCATATATTTT. The chain joins TRBV2 to TRBJ1-3, with a weak D call TRBD1 (5 bases). CDR1 is SNHLY and CDR2 is FYNNEI in the germline V gene. Deletions cut 1 base from V and 4 bases from J, with 8 bases between. This CDR3 has 14 amino acids.

J is TRBJ2-5 and V is TRBV14; D possibly corresponds to TRBD1 (5 bases). The CDR3 extends over 17 amino acids. From germline, CDR1 is SGHDN and CDR2 FVKESK. V was clipped by 0 bases and J by 4 bases, with 18 bases between them. Here the CDR3 DNA reads TGTGCCAGCAGCCAAGACAGGATGGGGCTAAGACGAGAGACCCAGTACTTC. It encodes CASSQDRMGLRRETQYF.

This clone came up once. The V and J genes are TRBV11-3 and TRBJ2-7; 10 bases map to TRBD2. This CDR3 is built from 15 residues. Unmatched junction bases numbered 3, after V lost 1 base and J lost 3 bases. Looked up from germline, CDR1 is SGHNT and CDR2 is YENEEA. The CDR3 coding sequence is TGTGCCAGCAGCTTAGGAGGACTAGCGGTCTACGAGCAGTACTTC. It translates to CASSLGGLAVYEQYF.

The chain uses TRBV4-2 and TRBJ2-7; D gene unclear. Trimming left V 0 bases short and J 8 bases short, with 11 bases between. Germline V gives CDR1 LGHNA, CDR2 YNFKEQ. The CDR3 totals 13 residues. The CDR3 is CASSQDFRGQQYF. CDR3 nucleotides: TGTGCCAGCAGCCAAGATTTCCGAGGTCAGCAGTACTTC.